This TCR beta chain is from a study of blood T cells in healthy people across ages. The CDR3 is made up of 14 amino acids. Losses at the gene ends were 2 bases for V and 4 bases for J; bases not matched to a gene: 3. Germline V gene sequence: CDR1 MGHDK, CDR2 SYGVNS. A second PCR, run for roughly 7 to 12 cycles, used a sample-barcoded 5' primer plus a J-beta primer mix. A single record per CDR3 protein comes from TCRdb applying MiXCR to the 5' RACE reads. Among about 750,000 distinct CDR3 sequences, around half were seen once, and the ten largest hold roughly two fifths. This clonotype has a handful of counts.

Source material: blood. This chain links TRBV25-1 with TRBJ1-2, with 8 bases aligning to TRBD1. This receptor was obtained from an elderly man in good health. The CDR3: CASSEDRGVYGYTF. CDR3 nucleotide sequence: TGTGCCAGCAGTGAAGACAGGGGCGTCTATGGCTACACCTTC.